This T cell receptor beta chain comes out of a study of blood T cells in healthy people across ages. Study in general: Per two T cells, about one barcoded beta molecule was captured through template switching. General study points: There were more naive CD4+ cells and higher diversity in long-lived donors than in aged donors.

In the case of this clonotype: Its antigen is currently unknown.

Per germline, CDR1 SGHNT and CDR2 YENEEA. V lost 5 bases and J lost 6, with 15 bases in between. This CDR3 comprises 14 residues. For the second PCR, which ran for 7 to 11 cycles, a sample-barcoded 5' primer and a J-beta primer mix were used. In TCRdb, the 5' RACE reads were re-called with MiXCR into one record per CDR3 protein. The sample includes about 1.4 million distinct CDR3 sequences, around 59% seen only once; the top ten take 5% to 7%. What was sequenced was blood. This receptor was identified in a man aged 18-30 years in good health. The genes are TRBV11-3 and TRBJ2-3, with D tentatively TRBD2 (7 bases). CDR3 amino acids: CASSPGRGRDTQYF. The CDR3, as DNA: TGTGCCAGCAGCCCCGGGCGGGGGCGGGATACGCAGTATTTT.